This TCR beta chain is from a study of T cells in Graves' hyperthyroidism and ophthalmopathy. Study-wide results and limits: For ophthalmopathy, model prediction preceded onset by a median around six months.

With regard to this clonotype: Its antigen is unknown.

TCR beta CDR3 regions were amplified from RNA. Initially, a first-round RT-PCR of the TCR CDR3 employed the HTBI primer set. TCRdb independently ran MiXCR on the multiplex PCR reads; one entry per CDR3 protein. The profile shows 450,000 to 650,000 distinct CDR3 sequences, under 25% of them singletons. Based on clinical symptoms, serum thyroxine and TRAb, thyroid ultrasound and orbital computed tomography, diagnoses were reached. The CDR3 loop spans 16 amino acids. From germline, CDR1 is GTSNPN and CDR2 SVGIG (reference sequence). J gave up 5 bases and V 1 base, and 10 bases lay outside the gene matches.

The chain couples TRBV30 to TRBJ1-1; 10 bases line up with TRBD1. Sequenced sample: blood. This TCR was recovered from a man aged 18 to 29 with Graves' hyperthyroidism. CDR3 nucleotides: TGTGCCTGGAGTGAAGACAGGGGGCTAACTGGGACTGAAGCTTTCTTT. The encoded protein is CAWSEDRGLTGTEAFF.